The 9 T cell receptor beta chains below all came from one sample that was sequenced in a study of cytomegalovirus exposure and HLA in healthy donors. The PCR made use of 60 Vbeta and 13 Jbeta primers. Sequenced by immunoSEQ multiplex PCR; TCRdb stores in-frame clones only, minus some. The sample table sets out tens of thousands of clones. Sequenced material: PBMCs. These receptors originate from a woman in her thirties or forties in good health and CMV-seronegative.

CDR3 coding DNA: TGTGCCAGCAGTGAACGCGGGAGTGTTCTCGAGCAGTACTTC. Protein sequence: CASSERGSVLEQYF. This chain joins TRBV2 and TRBJ2-7; TRBD2 matches at 7 bases. The ends lost 2 bases at V and 6 bases at J; junction bases unmatched: 7. CDR1 and CDR2 from the germline V gene are SNHLY and FYNNEI. This CDR3 contains 14 residues. The whole variable domain, filled in from reference TRBV2 and TRBJ2-7, reads EPEVTQTPSHQVTQMGQEVILRCVPISNHLYFYWYRQILGQKVEFLVSFYNNEISEKSEIFDDQFSVERPDGSNFTLKIRSTKLEDSAMYFCASSERGSVLEQYFGPGTRLTVT.

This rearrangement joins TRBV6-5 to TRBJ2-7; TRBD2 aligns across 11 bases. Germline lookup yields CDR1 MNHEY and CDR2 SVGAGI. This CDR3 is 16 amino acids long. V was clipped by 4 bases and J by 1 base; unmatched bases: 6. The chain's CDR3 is CASSLSSGRRSYEQYF. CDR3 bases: TGTGCCAGCAGTTTGTCTAGCGGGAGGAGGTCCTACGAGCAGTACTTC.

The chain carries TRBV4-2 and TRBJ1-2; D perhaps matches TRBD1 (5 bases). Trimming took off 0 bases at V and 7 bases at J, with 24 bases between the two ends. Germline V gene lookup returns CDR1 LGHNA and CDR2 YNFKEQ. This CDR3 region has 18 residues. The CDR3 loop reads CASSQDHLGGAVSGGYTF. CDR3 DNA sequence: TGTGCCAGCAGCCAAGATCACCTGGGAGGGGCTGTAAGCGGTGGCTACACCTTC.

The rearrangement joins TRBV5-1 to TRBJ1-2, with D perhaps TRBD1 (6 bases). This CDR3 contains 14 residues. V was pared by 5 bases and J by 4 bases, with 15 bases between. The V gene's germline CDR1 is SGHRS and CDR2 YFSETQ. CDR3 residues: CASRPRQEAYGYTF. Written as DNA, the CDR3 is TGCGCCAGCAGACCAAGACAGGAGGCCTATGGCTACACCTTC. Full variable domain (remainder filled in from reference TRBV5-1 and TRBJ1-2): KAGVTQTPRYLIKTRGQQVTLSCSPISGHRSVSWYQQTPGQGLQFLFEYFSETQRNKGNFPGRFSGRQFSNSRSEMNVSTLELGDSALYLCASRPRQEAYGYTFGSGTRLTVV.

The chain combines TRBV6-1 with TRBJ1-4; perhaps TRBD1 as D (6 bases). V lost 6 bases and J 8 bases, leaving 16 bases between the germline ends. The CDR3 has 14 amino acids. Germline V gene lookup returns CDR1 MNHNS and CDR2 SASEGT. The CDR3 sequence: CASRGGGGSEKLFF. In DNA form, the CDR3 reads TGTGCCAGCAGGGGGGGAGGGGGGAGCGAAAAACTGTTTTTT.

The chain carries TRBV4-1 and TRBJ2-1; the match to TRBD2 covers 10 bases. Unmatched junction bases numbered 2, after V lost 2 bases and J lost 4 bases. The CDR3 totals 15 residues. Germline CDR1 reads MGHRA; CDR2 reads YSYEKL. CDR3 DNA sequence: TGCGCCAGCAGCCAACTAGCGGGAGATTACAATGAGCAGTTCTTC. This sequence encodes CASSQLAGDYNEQFF.

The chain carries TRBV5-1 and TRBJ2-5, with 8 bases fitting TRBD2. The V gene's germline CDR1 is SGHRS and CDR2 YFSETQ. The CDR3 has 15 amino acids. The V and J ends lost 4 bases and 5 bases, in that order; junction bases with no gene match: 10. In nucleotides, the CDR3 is TGCGCCAGCAGCCCCGGTGCAGCGGGAGACGAGACCCAGTACTTC. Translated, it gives CASSPGAAGDETQYF.

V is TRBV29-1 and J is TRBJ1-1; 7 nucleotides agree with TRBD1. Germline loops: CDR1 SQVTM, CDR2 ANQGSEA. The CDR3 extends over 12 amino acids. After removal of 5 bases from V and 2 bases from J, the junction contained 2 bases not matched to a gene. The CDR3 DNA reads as TGCAGCGTTCGACAGGGAAACACTGAAGCTTTCTTT. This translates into CSVRQGNTEAFF.

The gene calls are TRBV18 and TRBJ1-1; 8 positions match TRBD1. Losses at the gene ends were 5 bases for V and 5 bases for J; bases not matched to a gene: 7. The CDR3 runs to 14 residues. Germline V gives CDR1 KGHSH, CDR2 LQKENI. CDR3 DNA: TGTGCCAGCTCAGCGGACAGGGATGAAACTGAAGCTTTCTTT. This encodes CASSADRDETEAFF.